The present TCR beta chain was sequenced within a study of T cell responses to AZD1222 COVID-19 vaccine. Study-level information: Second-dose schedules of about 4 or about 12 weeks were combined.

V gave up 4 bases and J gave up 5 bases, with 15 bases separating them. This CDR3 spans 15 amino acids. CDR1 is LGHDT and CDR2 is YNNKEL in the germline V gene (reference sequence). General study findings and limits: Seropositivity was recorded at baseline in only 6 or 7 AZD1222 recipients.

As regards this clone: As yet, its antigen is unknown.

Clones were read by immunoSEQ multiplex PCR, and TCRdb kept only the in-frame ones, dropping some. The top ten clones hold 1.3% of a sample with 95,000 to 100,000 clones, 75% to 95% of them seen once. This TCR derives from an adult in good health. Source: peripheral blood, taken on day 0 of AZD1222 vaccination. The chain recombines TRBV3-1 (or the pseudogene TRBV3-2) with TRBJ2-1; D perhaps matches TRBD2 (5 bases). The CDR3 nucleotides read TGTGCCAGCAGCCCATGGTCGGAGGTCGACAATGAGCAGTTCTTC. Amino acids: CASSPWSEVDNEQFF.